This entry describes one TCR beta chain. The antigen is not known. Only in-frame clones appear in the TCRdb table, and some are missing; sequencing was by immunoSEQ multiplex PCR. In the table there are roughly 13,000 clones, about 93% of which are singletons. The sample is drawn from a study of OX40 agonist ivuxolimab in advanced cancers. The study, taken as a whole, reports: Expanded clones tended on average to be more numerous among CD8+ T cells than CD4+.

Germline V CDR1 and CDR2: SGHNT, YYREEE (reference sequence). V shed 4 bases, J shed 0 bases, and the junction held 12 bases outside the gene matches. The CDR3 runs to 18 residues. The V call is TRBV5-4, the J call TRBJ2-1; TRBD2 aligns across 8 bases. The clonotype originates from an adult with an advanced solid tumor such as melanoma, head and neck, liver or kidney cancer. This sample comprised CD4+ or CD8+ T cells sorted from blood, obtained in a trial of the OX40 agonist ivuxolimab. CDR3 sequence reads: CASSRQLAGISSYNEQFF. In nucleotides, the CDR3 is TGTGCCAGCAGCCGGCAGCTAGCGGGTATTAGCTCCTACAATGAGCAGTTCTTC.